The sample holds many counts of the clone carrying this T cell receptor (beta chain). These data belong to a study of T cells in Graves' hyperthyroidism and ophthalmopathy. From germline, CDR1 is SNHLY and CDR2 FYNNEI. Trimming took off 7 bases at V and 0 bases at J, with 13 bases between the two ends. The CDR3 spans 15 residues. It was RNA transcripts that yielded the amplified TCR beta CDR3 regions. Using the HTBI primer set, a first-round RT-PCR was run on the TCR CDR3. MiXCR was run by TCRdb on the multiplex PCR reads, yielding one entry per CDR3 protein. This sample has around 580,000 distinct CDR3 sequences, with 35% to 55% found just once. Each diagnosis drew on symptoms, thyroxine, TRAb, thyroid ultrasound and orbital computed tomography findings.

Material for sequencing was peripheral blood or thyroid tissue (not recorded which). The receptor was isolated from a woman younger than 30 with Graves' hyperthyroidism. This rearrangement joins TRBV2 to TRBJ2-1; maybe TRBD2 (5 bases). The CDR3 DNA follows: TGTGCCAGCACCTTCGGAGGATTCTCCTACAATGAGCAGTTCTTC. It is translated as CASTFGGFSYNEQFF.